Listed below are T cell receptor beta chains from one sample, sequenced in a study of cytomegalovirus exposure and HLA in healthy donors. Data came from immunoSEQ multiplex PCR; TCRdb stores just in-frame clones and leaves some out. The sample has 90,000 to 120,000 clones; roughly 87% are singletons. What was sequenced was PBMCs. The receptors originated from a man aged 25-45 years in good health and CMV-seropositive. CDR3s include the opening cysteine and the closing phenylalanine or tryptophan.

j_gene,v_gene,CDR3aa
TRBJ1-5,TRBV19,CASSILSRANQPQHF
TRBJ2-1,TRBV5-6,CASSLGDRGTYNEQFF
TRBJ2-3,TRBV5-4,CASSFPSAGGTTDTQYF
TRBJ2-7,TRBV5-1,CASSKNLAGGAYEQYF
TRBJ1-5,TRBV15,CATSRDLTGFSNQPQHF
TRBJ2-3,TRBV5-4,CASSLSGVPTDTQYF
TRBJ2-6,TRBV6-1,CASSSDGSGANGLTF
TRBJ2-2,TRBV10-3,CAISGPGLNTGELFF
TRBJ2-3,TRBV10-3,CAISESSLAGGADTQYF
TRBJ1-2,TRBV5-4,CASSLTGINYGYTF
TRBJ1-1,TRBV5-1,CASSLKPTGPDRLFAEAFF
TRBJ2-3,TRBV11-1,CASSPRLAGHTDTQYF
TRBJ2-1,TRBV7-8,CASSLPGLAGGLSYNEQFF
TRBJ1-2,TRBV29-1,CSVESRGRFDYGYTF
TRBJ1-6,TRBV2,CASSSRQGDSSPLHF
TRBJ1-3,TRBV7-6,CASSLVGTPSSSGNTIYF
TRBJ1-6,TRBV6-1,CASSSLQGDRSPLHF
TRBJ1-3,TRBV2,CASSKETGEIGNTIYF
TRBJ2-7,TRBV5-1,CASQLAGGLDEQYF
TRBJ2-7,TRBV19,CASSIGLAGYSSYEQYF
TRBJ2-1,TRBV19,CASSTYRVEGNNEQFF
TRBJ2-7,TRBV5-1,CASSQGQHYEQYF
TRBJ2-6,TRBV6-1,CASSEKAGANVLTF
TRBJ1-1,TRBV27,CASSLSVGGNTEAFF
TRBJ1-2,TRBV7-9,CASSFTGENGYTF
TRBJ1-5,TRBV5-6,CASSSRGISNQPQHF
NA,TRBV5-1,CASSNGLAGSYEQYF
TRBJ2-2,TRBV7-6,CASSRGQGTGELFF
TRBJ1-1,TRBV19,CASSATGFAEAFF
TRBJ2-7,TRBV27,CASSLTHRHEQYF
TRBJ1-2,TRBV2,CASSEIKGLYGYTF
TRBJ1-2,TRBV11-1,CASSLLRGYGYTF
TRBJ2-1,TRBV28,CASSSGQGYNEQFF
TRBJ2-5,TRBV4-1,CASTATLSGQVETQYF
TRBJ1-4,TRBV18,CASSTGTRGEKLFF
TRBJ1-1,TRBV15,CATSRGNRGMRAFF
TRBJ1-6,TRBV27,CASSSYPRTGVWSSPLHF
TRBJ1-1,TRBV6-5,CASRDSAVSTEAFF
TRBJ2-1,TRBV7-9,CSSSLAGGGRDNEQFF
TRBJ1-2,TRBV5-6,CASSQAVYGHTF
TRBJ1-6,TRBV27,CASSLSSGSNSPLHF
TRBJ2-3,TRBV7-9,CASSFGTDTQYF
TRBJ1-1,TRBV4-1,CASSPQEGGRTEAFF
TRBJ2-7,TRBV25-1,CASSDGERTLYEQYF
TRBJ2-5,TRBV15,CATSRGGGGRETQYF
TRBJ2-3,TRBV5-8,CASSTGRTGARTDTQYF
TRBJ2-5,TRBV5-1,CASSLGPGGYGETQYF
TRBJ2-1,TRBV7-9,CASSTGPYNEQFF
TRBJ2-1,TRBV10-3,CAIHKGGGSYNEQFF
TRBJ2-1,TRBV25-1,CASKSGRGAKDEQFF
TRBJ2-3,TRBV30,CAWSLSGGGTDTQYF
TRBJ1-1,TRBV5-5,CASSLTDYEAFF
TRBJ1-3,TRBV5-1,CASSLVGQAGNTIYF